A single sample is the source of the 9 T cell receptor beta chains below, sequenced in a study of breast tumors, draining lymph nodes, adjacent tissues. Breast cancer patients provided tissue from their axillary draining lymph nodes. From the multiplex PCR reads, TCRdb called clonotypes with MiXCR, one entry per CDR3 protein. The top ten hold over 0.95% of the sample, which has approximately 300,000 distinct CDR3 sequences, 30% to 35% seen once. The source material was axillary lymph node tissue. The receptors originated from a female donor with breast cancer. Some clones in this sample may be carry-over from other donors' samples.

The chain is built from TRBV7-2 and TRBJ1-1, with 7 bases matching TRBD1. The CDR3 is 14 residues long. Germline V gene sequence: CDR1 SGHTA, CDR2 FQGNSA. V gave up 8 bases and J gave up 4 bases; unmatched junction bases: 10. The CDR3 region has the DNA TGTGCCAGCGGAATGGGACAGATGAGCACTGAAGCTTTCTTT. Its translation: CASGMGQMSTEAFF.

This clonotype came up a few times. A much larger clone is a single base away; this may be a read error. V gene TRBV5-8 combines with J gene TRBJ2-7; TRBD1 aligns across 10 bases. CDR1 and CDR2 from the germline V gene are SGHTS and YDEGEE. Trimming at V came to 5 bases and at J to 3 bases, leaving 5 bases not matched to a gene. CDR3 length: 14 residues. As DNA, the CDR3 is TGTGCCAGCAGTGACAGGGGGCCAGACTACGAGCAGTACTTC. It translates to CASSDRGPDYEQYF. The whole variable domain, filled in from reference TRBV5-8 and TRBJ2-7, reads EAGVTQSPTHLIKTRGQQATLRCSPISGHTSVYWYQQALGLGLQFLLWYDEGEERNRGNFPPRFSGRQFPNYSSELNVNALELEDSALYLCASSDRGPDYEQYFGPGTRLTVT.

As concerns this clonotype: Being one base from a much bigger clone, this may be a read error. The chain carries TRBV5-4 and TRBJ2-5, with 9 bases fitting TRBD2. The germline CDR1 and CDR2 sequences are SGHNT and YYREEE (reference sequence). CDR3 length: 15 residues. J was trimmed by 3 bases and V by 6 bases; bases with no gene match: 9. The CDR3 sequence: CASKYGLAIEETQYF. The CDR3 DNA reads as TGTGCCAGCAAATATGGACTAGCGATAGAAGAGACCCAGTACTTC.

A few counts support this clonotype. The missing conserved phenylalanine or tryptophan at the end of this CDR3 makes a read error likely. The rearrangement links TRBV12-3 or TRBV12-4 to TRBJ2-3; TRBD2 matches at 12 bases. Germline trimming cut 6 bases from V and 2 bases from J; bases unmatched to any gene: 3. The CDR3 consists of 15 residues. The CDR3, as DNA: TGTGCCAGCAGGCTAGCGGGAGGGCACACAGATACGCAGTATTCT. This encodes CASRLAGGHTDTQYS.

The chain employs TRBV5-4 and TRBJ2-4, with a tentative D call TRBD2 (7 bases). In germline, CDR1 is SGHNT, CDR2 YYREEE (reference sequence). V was trimmed by 0 bases and J by 6 bases, leaving 13 bases between them. The CDR3 contains 15 residues. Here the CDR3 reads CASSLGRGLGNIQYF. The CDR3 DNA reads as TGTGCCAGCAGCTTGGGGCGGGGGCTGGGAAACATTCAGTACTTC.

The V call is TRBV6-1, the J call TRBJ2-7; D possibly corresponds to TRBD2 (5 bases). The CDR3 is made up of 12 amino acids. Germline V lookup: CDR1 MNHNS, CDR2 SASEGT. Deletions cut 7 bases from V and 6 bases from J, with 13 bases between. For the CDR3, the DNA is TGTGCCAGCAATCGCCCAGCGGCCGAGCAGTACTTC. Protein: CASNRPAAEQYF.

This clonotype was observed many times. The chain links TRBV19 to TRBJ2-1, with TRBD2 as a possible D gene (6 bases). The ends were cut back, 0 bases at V and 7 bases at J, with 16 bases in the middle. The CDR3 loop spans 16 amino acids. CDR1 and CDR2 from the germline V gene are LNHDA and SQIVND (reference sequence). The CDR3 reads CASSIDRGGMGNEQFF. Written as DNA, the CDR3 is TGTGCCAGTAGTATAGATCGAGGCGGGATGGGGAATGAGCAGTTCTTC.

This clonotype came up a few times. The chain employs TRBV13 and TRBJ2-2; perhaps TRBD2 as D (5 bases). From germline, CDR1 is PRHDT and CDR2 FYEKMQ (reference sequence). V was cut by 6 bases and J by 1 base, with 9 bases left in between. The CDR3 has 14 residues. The CDR3 DNA sequence: TGTGCCAGCAGTACCCGGGGGAACACCGGGGAGCTGTTTTTT. This gives the protein CASSTRGNTGELFF.

In this sample, this clonotype turned up many times. V usage is TRBV4-1 and J usage is TRBJ2-3; no reliable D call. The length of the CDR3 is 15 residues. The germline gives CDR1 MGHRA, CDR2 YSYEKL. Trimming took off 1 base at V and 2 bases at J, with 10 bases between the two ends. The CDR3 here is CASSQVVGTTDTQYF. CDR3 in DNA: TGCGCCAGCAGCCAAGTAGTTGGAACCACAGATACGCAGTATTTT.